The rows below give T cell receptor beta chains drawn from one sample of a study of blood T cell repertoires in COVID-19. Some clones are missing from TCRdb's copy, which holds only in-frame ones; the method was immunoSEQ multiplex PCR. The repertoire has approximately 63,000 clones, 75% to 90% of them found once; the top ten carry 15% to 20%. Material for sequencing was peripheral blood. These receptors came from a woman aged 60 to 75 with COVID-19, enrolled during active disease. CDR3s include the opening cysteine and the closing phenylalanine or tryptophan. A D gene is named only where the DNA matches it firmly. Clone size is stated in some rows and not others, as once, few, many or a class when expanded.

>.|.|TRBV29-1|TRBJ1-3
TGCAGCGTTGAACCAGGAGGTGGAAACACCATATATTTT
CSVEPGGGNTIYF
>.|TRBD1|TRBV19|TRBJ1-4
TGTGCCAGTAGTCCTGGGGACAGTAAAAAACTGTTTTTT
CASSPGDSKKLFF
>.|.|TRBV5-1|TRBJ2-1
TGCGCCAGCACGAACGGGTTTCGGAATGAGCAGTTCTTC
CASTNGFRNEQFF
>.|.|TRBV11-2|TRBJ1-4
TGTGCCAGCACCCCTAGCCGGGGGAAAGGGGAAAAACTGTTTTTT
CASTPSRGKGEKLFF
>few|.|TRBV29-1|TRBJ2-7
TGCAGCGTTGATAGTCTAAGGGGCTACGAGCAGTACTTC
CSVDSLRGYEQYF
>once|TRBD1|TRBV10-3|TRBJ2-7
TGTGCCATCAGTTCGAAAACTGGACAGGGTCAACTCGAGCAGTACTTC
CAISSKTGQGQLEQYF
>.|.|TRBV19|TRBJ2-1
TGTGCCAGTAGTTCGCGGGATAGCTCCTACAATGAGCAGTTCTTC
CASSSRDSSYNEQFF
>.|TRBD1|TRBV3-1/TRBV3-2|TRBJ1-2
TGTGCCAGCAGCCAAGCAGGGGGCTTAAGCGGCTACACCTTC
CASSQAGGLSGYTF
>.|.|TRBV27|TRBJ2-7
TGTGCCAGCAGTTTTACCGGGAGCGGCTACGAGCAGTACTTC
CASSFTGSGYEQYF
>.|TRBD2|TRBV11-3|TRBJ2-1
TGTGCCAGCAGCTTAGGACTAGCGGGAATCTACAATGAGCAGTTCTTC
CASSLGLAGIYNEQFF
>once|.|TRBV5-6|TRBJ2-3
TGTGCCAGCAGCGCCACAGGGATTGGCACAGATACGCAGTATTTT
CASSATGIGTDTQYF
>.|.|TRBV5-4|TRBJ2-2
TGTGCCAGCAGCTCCTTTAACACCGGGGAGCTGTTTTTT
CASSSFNTGELFF
>.|TRBD2|TRBV11-3|TRBJ2-1
TGTGCCAGCAGCTCGACGGGACTACAGCAGTTCTTC
CASSSTGLQQFF
>.|.|TRBV24-1|TRBJ2-5
TGTGCCACCAGTGATTTCAGTACAGGCCAAGAGACCCAGTACTTC
CATSDFSTGQETQYF
>.|TRBD2|TRBV15|TRBJ2-1
TGTGCCACCAGCAGAGATAGGGCGGGAGCTCACAATGAGCAGTTCTTC
CATSRDRAGAHNEQFF
>.|TRBD2|TRBV2|TRBJ2-1
TGTGCCAGCAAGGAACAGCTACCGGGACTAGCGAGCAATGAGCAGTTCTTC
CASKEQLPGLASNEQFF
>.|.|TRBV7-9|TRBJ1-6
TGTGCCAGCAGCTCCCCCAGGGGCGGGGGGAATTCACCCCTCCACTTT
CASSSPRGGGNSPLHF
>.|.|TRBV10-2|TRBJ2-5
TGCGCCAGCACCGACCGGGCGGGGGAGACCCAGTACTTC
CASTDRAGETQYF
>.|.|TRBV29-1|TRBJ2-3
TGCAGCGTTGATAAAGGGGGTCAAGGTACGCAGTATTTT
CSVDKGGQGTQYF
>.|.|TRBV19|TRBJ1-1
TGTGCCAGTAGTAATCGCGGGGGGCGGATGAACACTGAAGCTTTCTTT
CASSNRGGRMNTEAFF
>.|TRBD1|TRBV19|TRBJ1-5
TGTGCCAGTAGTACCACAGGGGGCAGATGGAGCAATCAGCCCCAGCATTTT
CASSTTGGRWSNQPQHF
>.|.|TRBV7-2|TRBJ1-1
TGTGCCAGCAGCCGCCCCGGGGGGAACACTGAAGCTTTCTTT
CASSRPGGNTEAFF
>.|.|TRBV5-1|TRBJ1-1
TGCGCCAGCAACCTCGGGGGGACTGAAGCTTTCTTT
CASNLGGTEAFF
>.|.|TRBV5-1|TRBJ1-3
TGCGCCAGCAGCCCCAGACAGGTTTTAAATGGAAACACCATATATTTT
CASSPRQVLNGNTIYF
>.|.|TRBV10-3|TRBJ2-7
TGTGCCATCAGGGGGGGACAGCAAATTCCGCAGTACTTC
CAIRGGQQIPQYF